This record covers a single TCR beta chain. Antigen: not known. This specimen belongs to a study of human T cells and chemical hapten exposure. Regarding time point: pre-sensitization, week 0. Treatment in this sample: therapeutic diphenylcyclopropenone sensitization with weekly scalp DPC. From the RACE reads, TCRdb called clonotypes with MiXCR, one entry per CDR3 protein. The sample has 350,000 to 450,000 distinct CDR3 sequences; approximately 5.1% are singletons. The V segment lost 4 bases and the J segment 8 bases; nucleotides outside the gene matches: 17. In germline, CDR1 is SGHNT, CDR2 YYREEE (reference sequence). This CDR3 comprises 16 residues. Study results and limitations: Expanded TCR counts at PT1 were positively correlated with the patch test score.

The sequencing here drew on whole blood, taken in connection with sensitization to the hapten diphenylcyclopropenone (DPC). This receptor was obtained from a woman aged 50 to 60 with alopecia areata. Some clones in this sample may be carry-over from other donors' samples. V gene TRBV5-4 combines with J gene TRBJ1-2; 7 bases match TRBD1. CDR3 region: CASSPGGVTGLVGYTF. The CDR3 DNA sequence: TGTGCCAGCAGCCCAGGGGGGGTTACAGGGTTGGTCGGCTACACCTTC.